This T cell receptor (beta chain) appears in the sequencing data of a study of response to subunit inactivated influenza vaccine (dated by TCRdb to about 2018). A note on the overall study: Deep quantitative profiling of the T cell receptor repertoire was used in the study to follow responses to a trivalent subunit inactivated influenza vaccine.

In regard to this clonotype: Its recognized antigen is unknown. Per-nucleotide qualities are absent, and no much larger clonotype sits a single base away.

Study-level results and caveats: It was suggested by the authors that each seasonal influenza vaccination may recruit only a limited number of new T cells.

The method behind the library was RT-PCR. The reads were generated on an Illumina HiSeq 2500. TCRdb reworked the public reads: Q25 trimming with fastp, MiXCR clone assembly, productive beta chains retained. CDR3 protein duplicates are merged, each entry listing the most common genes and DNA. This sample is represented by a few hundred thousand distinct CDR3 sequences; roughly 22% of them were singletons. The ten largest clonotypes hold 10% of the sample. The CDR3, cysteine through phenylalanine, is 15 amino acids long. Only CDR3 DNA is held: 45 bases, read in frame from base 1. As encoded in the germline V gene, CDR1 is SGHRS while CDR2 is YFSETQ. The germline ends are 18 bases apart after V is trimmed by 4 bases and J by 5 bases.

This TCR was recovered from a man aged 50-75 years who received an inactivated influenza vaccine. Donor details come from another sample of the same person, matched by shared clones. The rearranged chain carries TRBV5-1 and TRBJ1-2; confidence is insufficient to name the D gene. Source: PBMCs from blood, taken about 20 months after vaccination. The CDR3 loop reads CASSQTPDNFYGYTF. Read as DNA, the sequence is TGCGCCAGCAGCCAAACACCTGACAATTTTTATGGCTACACCTTC.